The 28 T cell receptor beta chains presented below share a single source sample, sequenced in a study of T cell repertoires in cytomegalovirus infection. One entry per CDR3 protein results from TCRdb running MiXCR on the reads. The sample shows about 320,000 distinct CDR3 sequences, over 7.5% of them seen only once. Sequencing was performed on PBMCs. The receptors shown here come from a human donor in good health (CMV status not recorded). Some clones in this sample may be carry-over from other donors' samples.

This clonotype was detected a few times. This chain uses TRBV6-6 with TRBJ1-2; 7 bases fit TRBD1. Germline trimming cut 7 bases from V and 4 bases from J; bases unmatched to any gene: 6. Germline V lookup: CDR1 MNHNY, CDR2 SVGAGI (reference sequence). There are 13 residues in the CDR3. The CDR3 protein is CASILDRSYGYTF. DNA of the CDR3: TGTGCCAGCATACTGGACAGGAGCTATGGCTACACCTTC.

This chain joins TRBV28 and TRBJ2-7, with a possible D match to TRBD1 (6 bases). Deletions cut 6 bases from V and 6 bases from J, with 15 bases between. The CDR3 extends over 13 amino acids. Germline CDR1 is MDHEN and CDR2 is SYDVKM. The CDR3 reads CASSPYGTSEQYF. CDR3 DNA sequence: TGTGCCAGCAGCCCCTATGGGACATCCGAGCAGTACTTC.

This clonotype has at least ten counts. The rearrangement uses TRBV7-2 and TRBJ2-5; 9 bases are a match to TRBD2. The CDR3 totals 16 residues. Germline V gene data show CDR1 as SGHTA and CDR2 as FQGNSA. The trim removed 1 base at V and 5 bases at J, leaving 8 bases unmatched. The CDR3 loop reads CASSLDWRGGEETQYF. The CDR3 coding sequence is TGTGCCAGCAGCTTAGATTGGCGGGGGGGGGAGGAGACCCAGTACTTC.

This clonotype showed up many times. The V call is TRBV7-8, the J call TRBJ2-2, with D possibly being TRBD1 (6 bases). Germline V gene data show CDR1 as SGHVS and CDR2 as FQNEAQ. This CDR3 is built from 16 residues. Trimming left V 3 bases short and J 4 bases short, with 15 bases between. This CDR3 is CASSLTGTPTTGELFF. The CDR3 DNA reads as TGTGCCAGCAGCTTGACCGGGACACCAACCACCGGGGAGCTGTTTTTT.

This clonotype was detected ten times or more. This rearrangement joins TRBV12-3 or TRBV12-4 to TRBJ2-5, with 13 positions matching TRBD2. The CDR3 contains 19 residues. V lost 5 bases and J lost 5; bases outside the gene matches: 17. CDR3 sequence reads: CASSPGLAGVLRFVETQYF. For the CDR3, the DNA is TGTGCCAGCAGTCCCGGACTAGCGGGAGTTCTTCGGTTTGTGGAGACCCAGTACTTC.

The chain employs TRBV19 and TRBJ2-3; tentatively, D is TRBD2 (5 bases). Germline-derived CDR1 and CDR2 are LNHDA and SQIVND (reference sequence). This CDR3 contains 17 residues. Trimming took 0 bases from V and 3 from J, leaving 16 bases between them. CDR3 nucleotides: TGTGCCAGTAGTATAGATCGTACCGGAGGACCGACAGATACGCAGTATTTT. It translates to CASSIDRTGGPTDTQYF.

This clonotype came up many times. The chain has TRBV11-1 and TRBJ2-7; TRBD2 is a possible D gene (6 bases). Trimming removed 5 bases from V and 1 base from J, with 24 bases in between. The germline gives CDR1 SGHAT, CDR2 FQDESV (reference sequence). The CDR3 covers 18 residues. The CDR3 sequence is CASSQKPGLFGGSYEQYF. CDR3 in DNA: TGTGCCAGCAGCCAAAAACCGGGACTTTTCGGTGGGTCCTACGAGCAGTACTTC.

This clonotype was counted between two and nine times. CDR3 DNA: TGTGCCAGCAGCCAAGCGGGATTGAGTGAGCAGTTCTTC. Its protein is CASSQAGLSEQFF. The gene calls are TRBV7-9 and TRBJ2-1; 7 positions agree with TRBD2. CDR1 and CDR2 from the germline V gene are SEHNR and FQNEAQ (reference sequence). Trimming removed 5 bases from V and 9 bases from J; junction bases left unmatched: 7. The CDR3 extends over 13 amino acids.

This clonotype was recorded at least ten times. This chain uses TRBV7-2 with TRBJ1-4, with TRBD1 identical over 7 bases. Germline loops: CDR1 SGHTA, CDR2 FQGNSA. The J segment lost 0 bases and the V segment lost 6 bases, leaving 10 bases of the junction unmatched. The CDR3 has 17 residues. The CDR3 protein is CASRRTGTAATNEKLFF. For the CDR3, the DNA is TGTGCCAGCAGACGAACCGGGACAGCGGCAACTAATGAAAAACTGTTTTTT.

The chain couples TRBV28 to TRBJ1-1, with 8 bases fitting TRBD1. The CDR3 length is 14 residues. Germline CDR1 is MDHEN and CDR2 is SYDVKM. V dropped 0 bases and J dropped 10; count of bases not matched to a gene: 7. The CDR3 is CASSLWDRVDGAFF. As DNA, the CDR3 is TGTGCCAGCAGTTTATGGGACAGGGTTGATGGAGCTTTCTTT.

This clonotype was observed many times. The chain has TRBV7-2 and TRBJ2-2; no firm D call. V lost 3 bases and J lost 0, with 8 bases in between. The CDR3 totals 15 residues. Germline CDR1 SGHTA, CDR2 FQGNSA. The chain's CDR3 is CASSLPTANTGELFF. The CDR3 DNA reads TGTGCCAGCAGCTTGCCCACAGCGAACACCGGGGAGCTGTTTTTT.

This clonotype has only one observation. This may arise from a read error, as a much more abundant clone is one base away. The chain combines TRBV10-3 with TRBJ2-6; TRBD1 matches at 9 bases. Germline CDR1 ENHRY, CDR2 SYGVKD. The V and J ends lost 9 bases and 2 bases, in that order; junction bases with no gene match: 2. CDR3 length equals 14 residues. The CDR3 DNA sequence: TGTGCCATGGGACAGGGAACTGGGGCCAACGTCCTGACTTTC. Its protein product is CAMGQGTGANVLTF.

In its sample, this clonotype was seen many times. The chain links TRBV7-2 to TRBJ2-3, with 7 positions matching TRBD2. V shed 5 bases and J 0 bases; nucleotides not matched to a gene: 8. The length of the CDR3 is 16 residues. Germline CDR1 is SGHTA and CDR2 is FQGNSA. In DNA, the CDR3 is TGTGCCAGCAGCCTAGACCCTAGCGGAAGCACAGATACGCAGTATTTT. It yields the protein CASSLDPSGSTDTQYF.

This clonotype was observed a few times. The rearrangement joins TRBV7-8 to TRBJ2-2, with D perhaps TRBD1 (6 bases). The germline CDR1 and CDR2 sequences are SGHVS and FQNEAQ. The CDR3 is made up of 19 amino acids. V was clipped by 0 bases and J by 4 bases, with 21 bases between them. CDR3 in amino acids: CASSLAPYREGLITGELFF. The CDR3 DNA sequence: TGTGCCAGCAGCTTAGCGCCCTACAGGGAAGGTTTAATCACCGGGGAGCTGTTTTTT.

This clonotype occurred many times. The chain joins TRBV24-1 to TRBJ2-7; D not certain. This CDR3 region has 16 residues. Germline-derived CDR1 and CDR2 are KGHDR and SFDVKD. Trimming shortened V by 5 bases and J by 4 bases, and 20 bases separated the two germline ends. The CDR3 here is CATSASGARHSYEQYF. The CDR3 coding sequence is TGTGCCACCAGTGCCTCAGGAGCCCGACATTCGTACGAGCAGTACTTC.

This clonotype has at least ten counts. The V call is TRBV12-3 or TRBV12-4, the J call TRBJ1-2; 8 bases match TRBD1. V shed 6 bases and J 8 bases; nucleotides not matched to a gene: 17. The CDR3 is made up of 16 amino acids. In DNA form, the CDR3 reads TGTGCCAGCAGGGAGAGTACATTGGACAGGGATGGCGGCTACACCTTC. Translating gives CASRESTLDRDGGYTF.

This clonotype was counted a few times. The gene calls are TRBV5-1 and TRBJ1-5; TRBD1 agrees at 8 bases. Germline-derived CDR1 and CDR2 are SGHRS and YFSETQ. With 8 bases clipped from V and 5 bases from J, the junction kept 9 bases outside the gene matches. The CDR3 covers 14 residues. The CDR3 sequence: CASLDRVRDQPQHF. Here the CDR3 DNA reads TGCGCCAGTCTGGACAGGGTAAGGGATCAGCCCCAGCATTTT. Full variable domain (rest looked up from reference TRBV5-1 and TRBJ1-5): KAGVTQTPRYLIKTRGQQVTLSCSPISGHRSVSWYQQTPGQGLQFLFEYFSETQRNKGNFPGRFSGRQFSNSRSEMNVSTLELGDSALYLCASLDRVRDQPQHFGDGTRLSIL.

This clonotype was counted many times. The chain has TRBV11-2 and TRBJ1-6, with D maybe TRBD1 (6 bases). Germline CDR1 is SGHAT and CDR2 is FQNNGV. This CDR3 is built from 11 residues. The ends were cut back, 5 bases at V and 12 bases at J, with 8 bases in the middle. This CDR3 is CASSLRGPLHF. Written as DNA, the CDR3 is TGTGCCAGCAGCCTCAGGGGACCCCTCCACTTT.

This clonotype was seen a few times. The gene calls are TRBV7-8 and TRBJ2-1, with 7 bases that match TRBD1. Per the germline V gene, CDR1 is SGHVS and CDR2 is FQNEAQ. The CDR3 loop spans 17 amino acids. The junction had 10 bases not matched to a gene; V was cut back by 4 bases and J by 1 base. CDR3 in amino acids: CASSWSRTGESYNEQFF. The CDR3 nucleotides are TGTGCCAGCAGCTGGAGCCGAACAGGGGAGTCCTACAATGAGCAGTTCTTC.

This clonotype occurred a few times. V and J are TRBV7-6 and TRBJ2-7; D could derive from TRBD1 or TRBD2 (7 bases each). Germline loops: CDR1 SGHVS, CDR2 FNYEAQ. The CDR3 loop spans 18 amino acids. The V end was cut by 4 bases, the J end by 3 bases, with 25 bases between. CDR3 nucleotide sequence: TGTGCCAGCAGCTCGCTAGGAGGGTGGGAGGGGACAGACTACGAGCAGTACTTC. This codes for CASSSLGGWEGTDYEQYF. The full variable domain, in which reference TRBV7-6 and TRBJ2-7 provide the parts outside the CDR3, is GAGVSQSPRYKVTKRGQDVALRCDPISGHVSLYWYRQALGQGPEFLTYFNYEAQQDKSGLPNDRFSAERPEGSISTLTIQRTEQRDSAMYRCASSSLGGWEGTDYEQYFGPGTRLTVT.

The chain links TRBV4-2 to TRBJ2-3; TRBD2 is a possible D gene (6 bases). CDR3 length: 15 residues. The germline V gene encodes CDR1 LGHNA and CDR2 YNFKEQ. Trimming took off 1 base at V and 5 bases at J, with 13 bases between the two ends. The CDR3 DNA follows: TGTGCCAGCAGCCAAGTAGGTGGGGGAGGAGATACGCAGTATTTT. Amino acids: CASSQVGGGGDTQYF.

This clonotype was found many times. This sequence joins TRBV7-6 and TRBJ2-5; 9 nucleotides line up with TRBD1. The germline CDR1 and CDR2 sequences are SGHVS and FNYEAQ. Trimming removed 1 base from V and 5 bases from J; junction bases left unmatched: 5. The CDR3 runs 15 residues. As DNA, the CDR3 is TGTGCCAGCAGCTTAGACAGGGGGCGTACGGAGACCCAGTACTTC. Translation gives CASSLDRGRTETQYF.

This clonotype has a count of ten or more. This chain joins TRBV20-1 and TRBJ2-5, with 7 nucleotides matching TRBD1. The V segment lost 4 bases and the J segment 4 bases; nucleotides outside the gene matches: 12. From germline, CDR1 is DFQATT and CDR2 SNEGSKA (reference sequence). The CDR3 runs 15 residues. CDR3 DNA sequence: TGCAGTGCTAACCTAAAGTCGAACAGGGGAGAGACCCAGTACTTC. This encodes CSANLKSNRGETQYF.

This sequence joins TRBV28 and TRBJ1-3; D perhaps matches TRBD1 (6 bases). V was cut by 5 bases and J by 8 bases, with 13 bases left in between. Germline lookup yields CDR1 MDHEN and CDR2 SYDVKM. The CDR3 is 13 amino acids. CDR3 coding DNA: TGTGCCAGCAGTATAAGAGGGGGACACACCATATATTTT. Translation gives CASSIRGGHTIYF.

The chain recombines TRBV30 with TRBJ2-3; TRBD2 might be the D (5 bases). This CDR3 has 13 amino acids. The germline CDR1 and CDR2 sequences are GTSNPN and SVGIG (reference sequence). V lost 3 bases to trimming and J lost 4 bases, with 11 bases between them. CDR3 amino acids: CAWSRGSPDTQYF. CDR3 bases: TGTGCCTGGAGCAGAGGGTCCCCAGATACGCAGTATTTT.

The chain recombines TRBV27 with TRBJ2-7; a possible D gene is TRBD2 (6 bases). The CDR3 is made up of 13 amino acids. The germline V gene encodes CDR1 MNHEY and CDR2 SMNVEV (reference sequence). Trimming removed 8 bases from V and 2 bases from J, with 13 bases in between. CDR3 residues: CASGRGATYEQYF. The CDR3 region has the DNA TGTGCCAGCGGACGCGGGGCCACCTACGAGCAGTACTTC.

The chain is built from TRBV19 and TRBJ2-5; D is undetermined. The germline CDR1 and CDR2 sequences are LNHDA and SQIVND (reference sequence). This CDR3 region has 14 residues. Trimming removed 3 bases from V and 4 bases from J, with 12 bases in between. The CDR3: CASSISRRRETQYF. In DNA, the CDR3 is TGTGCCAGTAGTATTTCGAGGAGAAGAGAGACCCAGTACTTC. Combining the CDR3 with reference TRBV19 and TRBJ2-5 gives the whole variable domain DGGITQSPKYLFRKEGQNVTLSCEQNLNHDAMYWYRQDPGQGLRLIYYSQIVNDFQKGDIAEGYSVSREKKESFPLTVTSAQKNPTAFYLCASSISRRRETQYFGPGTRLLVL.

The V gene is TRBV15, the J gene TRBJ1-1; no reliable D call. The CDR3 consists of 13 residues. The V end lost 0 bases, the J end lost 11 bases, and 13 bases lay between the germline ends. Looked up from germline, CDR1 is LNHNV and CDR2 is YYDKDF (reference sequence). As DNA, the CDR3 is TGTGCCACCAGCAGAGATCCGGGAGGGAGGGCTTTCTTT. Translation: CATSRDPGGRAFF.